This paragraph covers one T cell receptor beta chain sequence. The data belong to a study of blood T cell repertoires in COVID-19. At the level of the study: The study drew acute and convalescent COVID-19 samples from the United States, Italy and Spain. From T cells, B-cell-depleted T cells, or PBMCs came the material, which was cDNA or gDNA.

Seattle's enrolled individuals joined amid active infection and were then monitored longitudinally. In the original workflow: For nucleated cells, counts were estimated from reference gene primer amplification. The assay was immunoSEQ multiplex PCR, and TCRdb's table has in-frame clones only and misses some. That table is the source of V, J and clone size, and D and trimming were worked out from the DNA. The sample lists some 220,000 clones, roughly 80% occurring once. In germline, CDR1 is SGHRS, CDR2 YFSETQ. The CDR3 runs to 15 residues. Trimming at V came to 0 bases and at J to 3 bases, leaving 3 bases not matched to a gene.

The source is a woman aged 65 to 85 with COVID-19, enrolled during active disease. The specimen sequenced was peripheral blood. This chain uses TRBV5-1 with TRBJ2-3; 8 bases agree with TRBD2. CDR3 loop: CASSLGAGGTDTQYF. CDR3 sequence (DNA): TGCGCCAGCAGCTTGGGTGCGGGAGGTACAGATACGCAGTATTTT.